The following is a TCR beta chain sequence with its context. Its cognate antigen is unknown. The record originates from a study of cytomegalovirus exposure and HLA in healthy donors. Regarding the study as a whole: Later work found that TCR association rates differed between HLA loci; DRB1 had the most and HLA-C the fewest. The study labeled 150 or so TCR beta chains cytomegalovirus-associated.

Germline V gene data show CDR1 as LGHNA and CDR2 as YSLEER. The CDR3 contains 13 residues. The trim removed 4 bases at V and 5 bases at J, leaving 2 bases unmatched. The study ran its PCR with 60 Vbeta and 13 Jbeta primers. Some clones are missing from TCRdb's copy, which holds only in-frame ones; the method was immunoSEQ multiplex PCR. The table lists approximately 140,000 clones, 73% of them singletons. This sequence joins TRBV4-3 and TRBJ2-4, with 7 nucleotides matching TRBD1. Sequenced: PBMCs. The source of this sequence is a woman between 18 and 30 years old in good health and CMV-seronegative. CDR3 sequence: CASSRTGENIQYF. CDR3 nucleotides: TGCGCCAGCAGCCGGACAGGCGAAAACATTCAGTACTTC.